The 9 T cell receptor beta chains below all came from one sample that was sequenced in a study of shared clonotypes between healthy human individuals. The method was immunoSEQ multiplex PCR; TCRdb's version includes in-frame clones alone and lacks a portion of them. The sample holds about 380,000 clones, approximately 96% seen once. Sequenced sample: memory CD8+ T cells sorted from blood. Subset indicated: CD45RO+ cells pooled with CCR7-negative TemRA cells. These TCRs come from a young man in good health.

The chain uses TRBV7-3 and TRBJ2-7; 8 bases map to TRBD1. This CDR3 contains 16 residues. V dropped 0 bases and J dropped 1; count of bases not matched to a gene: 5. Germline loops: CDR1 SGHTA, CDR2 FQGTGA. CDR3 in amino acids: CASSLTYGQGSYEQYF. Written as DNA, the CDR3 is TGTGCCAGCAGCTTAACGTATGGACAGGGATCCTACGAGCAGTACTTC.

The DNA for the CDR3 is TGCGCCAGCAGCTCTACTTCGGGAACATATGGCTACACCTTC. Translated: CASSSTSGTYGYTF. V gene TRBV5-1 combines with J gene TRBJ1-2; D is uncertain. This CDR3 spans 14 amino acids. Germline V gene lookup returns CDR1 SGHRS and CDR2 YFSETQ. With 3 bases removed from V and 5 bases from J, the gap between germline ends came to 14 bases.

The chain joins TRBV29-1 to TRBJ2-2; no clear D gene. The germline gives CDR1 SQVTM, CDR2 ANQGSEA. Between the trimmed V and J ends, which lost 6 bases and 5 bases, there was a span of 19 bases. The CDR3 is 15 residues long. CDR3 bases: TGCAGCGTAGCCACCATGTCATCTAATACCGGGGAGCTGTTTTTT. Translated: CSVATMSSNTGELFF.

The chain links TRBV6-5 to TRBJ2-5; a possible D gene is TRBD2 (5 bases). V was clipped by 7 bases and J by 11 bases, with 14 bases between them. Germline V gene lookup returns CDR1 MNHEY and CDR2 SVGAGI. The CDR3 has 11 residues. As DNA, the CDR3 is TGTGCCAGCACTTCCTCGGGAAAGCAGTACTTC. This encodes CASTSSGKQYF.

V and J are TRBV2 and TRBJ2-2; tentatively, D is TRBD2 (5 bases). The CDR3 spans 15 residues. The germline CDR1 and CDR2 sequences are SNHLY and FYNNEI. V dropped 1 base and J dropped 1 base, with 7 bases sitting between them. CDR3 coding DNA: TGTGCCAGCAGTGAAGTCGGAGGGAACACCGGGGAGCTGTTTTTT. Its translation: CASSEVGGNTGELFF. The complete variable domain, with remaining parts taken from reference TRBV2 and TRBJ2-2, reads EPEVTQTPSHQVTQMGQEVILRCVPISNHLYFYWYRQILGQKVEFLVSFYNNEISEKSEIFDDQFSVERPDGSNFTLKIRSTKLEDSAMYFCASSEVGGNTGELFFGEGSRLTVL.

The chain recombines TRBV9 with TRBJ2-3; 11 bases fit TRBD2. This CDR3 contains 16 residues. Germline loops: CDR1 SGDLS, CDR2 YYNGEE. V lost 3 bases to trimming and J lost 3 bases; unmatched junction nucleotides: 6. The DNA of the CDR3 is TGTGCCAGCAGCGCCTCGACTAGCGGGAAAACAGATACGCAGTATTTT. Encoded protein: CASSASTSGKTDTQYF.

The V and J genes are TRBV28 and TRBJ2-7; D possibly uses TRBD1 or TRBD2 (6 bases each). Germline V CDR1 and CDR2: MDHEN, SYDVKM. The CDR3 is 14 residues long. The V and J ends lost 2 bases and 4 bases respectively, with 12 bases between them. This chain's CDR3 is CASSLGRDTYEQYF. CDR3 in DNA: TGTGCCAGCAGTTTAGGGCGGGACACGTACGAGCAGTACTTC.

The chain is built from TRBV4-1 and TRBJ2-1; D may correspond to TRBD1 or TRBD2 (5 bases each). The germline CDR1 and CDR2 sequences are MGHRA and YSYEKL. V was pared by 4 bases and J by 8 bases, with 21 bases between. CDR3 length: 16 amino acids. The CDR3 nucleotides read TGCGCCAGCAGCCTAGGTCGGGGCGGGCGTATCGATGAGCAGTTCTTC. Its translation is CASSLGRGGRIDEQFF.

The rearrangement joins TRBV19 to TRBJ2-1; D uncertain. V shed 8 bases and J shed 7 bases, with 9 bases lying between them. The germline V gene encodes CDR1 LNHDA and CDR2 SQIVND (reference sequence). The CDR3 covers 11 residues. The CDR3 spells CASASGNEQFF. The CDR3, as DNA: TGTGCCAGTGCAAGTGGGAATGAGCAGTTCTTC.